The next 16 T cell receptor beta chains were all read from a single sample in a study of PD-L1 blockade in urothelial cancer. The data were produced by immunoSEQ multiplex PCR, yet TCRdb's version contains in-frame clones alone and is incomplete. This table has roughly 60,000 clones, almost 85% appearing once. The sample was PBMCs, taken around atezolizumab (anti-PD-L1) treatment. The receptors originated from a man aged 70 or older with urothelial cancer.

The gene calls are TRBV5-6 and TRBJ2-5; maybe TRBD2 (6 bases). The V gene lost 4 bases and the J gene lost 5 bases, with 15 bases spanning the gap. The length of the CDR3 is 14 residues. Germline V CDR1 and CDR2: SGHDT, YYEEEE. CDR3 bases: TGTGCCAGCAGCGGCCTTGGGGAGGCGGAGACCCAGTACTTC. The encoded protein is CASSGLGEAETQYF.

The chain employs TRBV21-1 and TRBJ1-2; the D call of TRBD1 is as the table states it, not checked on the DNA. TRBV21-1 is termed a pseudogene. This CDR3 has 15 residues. Here the CDR3 DNA reads TGTGCCAGCAGCAAAGAAGCAGGGGGCCCGAGTGGCTACACCTTC. Protein sequence: CASSKEAGGPSGYTF.

The chain recombines TRBV5-4 with TRBJ2-2, with 14 positions matching TRBD2. Losses at the gene ends were 4 bases for V and 6 bases for J; bases not matched to a gene: 8. Germline V CDR1 and CDR2: SGHNT, YYREEE (reference sequence). The CDR3 is made up of 17 amino acids. In DNA, the CDR3 is TGTGCCAGCAGCCGGGGACTAGCGGGAGAGGGCTCCGGGGAGCTGTTTTTT. Protein sequence: CASSRGLAGEGSGELFF.

CDR3 sequence: CASTPEAGAYNEQFF. The CDR3 DNA is TGTGCCAGCACCCCCGAAGCGGGGGCCTACAATGAGCAGTTCTTC. The chain has TRBV2 and TRBJ2-1; TRBD2 aligns across 8 bases. Germline-derived CDR1 and CDR2 are SNHLY and FYNNEI. V was clipped by 7 bases and J by 2 bases; unmatched bases: 7. The CDR3 spans 15 residues.

A few counts support this clone. The rearrangement links TRBV10-3 to TRBJ2-3; D is perhaps TRBD2 (5 bases). V was clipped by 0 bases and J by 5 bases, with 15 bases between them. Germline CDR1 reads ENHRY; CDR2 reads SYGVKD. This CDR3 is 16 amino acids long. The CDR3 sequence: CAISESGSGSGDTQYF. The CDR3 DNA sequence: TGTGCCATCAGTGAGTCGGGCAGCGGCTCGGGAGATACGCAGTATTTT.

V is TRBV6-1 and J is TRBJ1-5, with D perhaps TRBD1 (6 bases). Germline CDR1 and CDR2: MNHNS and SASEGT. The CDR3 consists of 13 residues. V lost 6 bases, J lost 3 bases, and 9 bases lay in between. Here the CDR3 reads CASSQGFNQPQHF. The CDR3 region has the DNA TGTGCCAGCAGCCAGGGGTTCAATCAGCCCCAGCATTTT.

The rearrangement joins TRBV11-1 to TRBJ2-1; 10 bases match TRBD2. V lost 5 bases to trimming and J lost 2 bases; unmatched junction nucleotides: 3. Germline assignment: CDR1 SGHAT and CDR2 FQDESV (reference sequence). CDR3 length: 15 amino acids. The CDR3 sequence is CASSRTSGTYNEQFF. The CDR3 DNA reads TGTGCCAGCAGCCGAACTAGCGGGACCTACAATGAGCAGTTCTTC. The full variable domain, with the rest looked up from reference TRBV11-1 and TRBJ2-1, is EAEVAQSPRYKITEKSQAVAFWCDPISGHATLYWYRQILGQGPELLVQFQDESVVDDSQLPKDRFSAERLKGVDSTLKIQPAELGDSAMYLCASSRTSGTYNEQFFGPGTRLTVL.

This chain links TRBV6-5 with TRBJ1-2; maybe TRBD1 (6 bases). Trimming removed 7 bases at V and 0 bases at J, with 15 bases between. The CDR3 sequence is 15 residues long. Germline assignment: CDR1 MNHEY and CDR2 SVGAGI. The CDR3 loop reads CASTQRWTANYGYTF. CDR3 coding DNA: TGTGCCAGCACCCAACGATGGACAGCTAACTATGGCTACACCTTC.

The rearrangement joins TRBV19 to TRBJ2-7, with 7 bases identical to TRBD2. Looked up from germline, CDR1 is LNHDA and CDR2 is SQIVND (reference sequence). The CDR3 has 14 amino acids. Trimming at V came to 4 bases and at J to 5 bases, leaving 8 bases not matched to a gene. In DNA, the CDR3 is TGTGCCAGTAGTAGCGGGAGTAGTACTGACGAGCAGTACTTC. Protein product: CASSSGSSTDEQYF.

The CDR3 loop is CATSTGDLYNEQFF. CDR3 bases: TGTGCCACGTCGACAGGCGACCTCTACAATGAGCAGTTCTTC. The V call is TRBV10-3, the J call TRBJ2-1, with D possibly TRBD1 on 6 matching bases. This CDR3 is built from 14 residues. Trimming took off 10 bases at V and 3 bases at J, with 16 bases between the two ends. Germline CDR1 ENHRY, CDR2 SYGVKD.

This chain uses TRBV15 with TRBJ1-2; 7 nucleotides match TRBD1. The CDR3 is 15 amino acids. Germline-derived CDR1 and CDR2 are LNHNV and YYDKDF (reference sequence). The ends lost 4 bases at V and 1 base at J; junction bases unmatched: 6. CDR3 amino acids: CATSKNRGLNYGYTF. Here the CDR3 DNA reads TGTGCCACCAGCAAAAACAGGGGCCTTAACTATGGCTACACCTTC.

The J gene is TRBJ2-1, the V gene TRBV7-2, with TRBD2 matching over 9 bases. The CDR3 spans 14 residues. J was trimmed by 9 bases and V by 1 base; bases with no gene match: 4. The germline V gene encodes CDR1 SGHTA and CDR2 FQGNSA. CDR3: CASSLVAGAAEQFF. The DNA for the CDR3 is TGTGCCAGCAGCTTAGTAGCGGGAGCTGCTGAGCAGTTCTTC.

The rearrangement uses TRBV11-2 and TRBJ1-5; 12 bases map to TRBD1. V trimming: 5 bases; J trimming: 10 bases; junction bases outside the gene matches: 9. Germline V lookup: CDR1 SGHAT, CDR2 FQNNGV. CDR3 length: 15 amino acids. CDR3 nucleotide sequence: TGTGCCAGCAGCCCTTCCGGGACAGGGGGCGAACCCCAGCATTTT. Protein: CASSPSGTGGEPQHF.

The V and J genes are TRBV15 and TRBJ2-7, with 10 bases that match TRBD2. Germline CDR1 reads LNHNV; CDR2 reads YYDKDF (reference sequence). The CDR3 is made up of 18 amino acids. Trimming at V came to 3 bases and at J to 3 bases, leaving 14 bases not matched to a gene. CDR3: CATSSSAALLAGHYEQYF. The CDR3, as DNA: TGTGCCACCAGCAGTTCCGCCGCCCTACTAGCGGGACACTACGAGCAGTACTTC.

J is TRBJ1-5 and V is TRBV28, with a tentative D call TRBD1 (5 bases). CDR1 and CDR2 from the germline V gene are MDHEN and SYDVKM. V lost 2 bases and J 4 bases, leaving 9 bases between the germline ends. This CDR3 contains 14 residues. Here the CDR3 reads CASSLLQENQPQHF. The CDR3 region has the DNA TGTGCCAGCAGTTTACTACAGGAGAATCAGCCCCAGCATTTT.

The rearrangement links TRBV10-2 to TRBJ2-2; TRBD1 matches at 8 bases. CDR1 is WSHSY, CDR2 SAAADI, per germline. J gave up 4 bases and V 0 bases, and 7 bases lay outside the gene matches. The CDR3 runs 17 residues. The CDR3, as DNA: TGCGCCAGCAGTGAGTCAAGGACAGGGTTTGGCACCGGGGAGCTGTTTTTT. Translating gives CASSESRTGFGTGELFF.